This section outlines one TCR beta chain sequence together with its context. The J segment lost 4 bases and the V segment lost 4 bases, leaving 9 bases of the junction unmatched. Germline values: CDR1 MNHEY, CDR2 SMNVEV (reference sequence). CDR3 size: 15 residues. TCRdb analysed the RT-PCR reads with MiXCR anew, one entry per CDR3 protein. The sample contains more than 600,000 distinct CDR3 sequences, more than 13% of which appear only once. The chain couples TRBV27 to TRBJ2-5, with 7 positions matching TRBD2. This TCR was sampled from a female donor in good health, serving as a healthy control. Sequenced sample: memory CD4+ T cells from blood. The CDR3 nucleotides are TGTGCCAGCAGTTCTATGGGAGGGCCTGGAGAGACCCAGTACTTC. It translates to CASSSMGGPGETQYF.